The 20 T cell receptor beta chains presented below share a single source sample, sequenced in a study of blood T cell repertoires in COVID-19. Repertoires were generated with immunoSEQ multiplex PCR, while TCRdb's copy carries only in-frame clones and drops some. The data hold over 150,000 clones, with 70% to 90% observed a single time. What was sequenced was peripheral blood. The receptors here all came from an elderly woman with COVID-19, enrolled during active disease.

The chain couples TRBV5-1 to TRBJ2-6; possible D gene TRBD1, 5 bases. Germline V gene lookup returns CDR1 SGHRS and CDR2 YFSETQ. Trimming took off 1 base at V and 4 bases at J, with 12 bases between the two ends. The CDR3 loop spans 16 amino acids. CDR3 in DNA: TGCGCCAGCAGCTTGTATGGGGCGTCCGGGGCCAACGTCCTGACTTTC. Translating it yields CASSLYGASGANVLTF.

This clone was counted between two and nine times. The chain couples TRBV19 to TRBJ1-2; D unclear. CDR1 LNHDA and CDR2 SQIVND come from the germline V gene (reference sequence). There are 14 residues in the CDR3. The ends were cut back, 1 base at V and 4 bases at J, with 10 bases in the middle. CDR3 protein: CASSIGEGIYGYTF. For the CDR3, the DNA is TGTGCCAGTAGTATAGGGGAGGGAATCTATGGCTACACCTTC.

The CDR3 here is CASSQAWRTKMETQYF. For the CDR3, the DNA is TGTGCCAGCAGCCAAGCTTGGAGGACGAAAATGGAGACCCAGTACTTC. J is TRBJ2-5 and V is TRBV3-1 (or the pseudogene TRBV3-2); the D gene is possibly TRBD2 (5 bases). Germline CDR1 reads LGHDT; CDR2 reads YNNKEL (reference sequence). The CDR3 is 16 residues long. V was shortened by 1 base and J by 5 bases, with 17 bases between the two germline ends.

This chain joins TRBV12-5 and TRBJ2-5; D gene unclear. Trimming stripped 3 bases from V and 4 bases from J, with 6 bases between. Germline CDR1 LGHNT, CDR2 FRNRAP. This CDR3 spans 12 amino acids. The CDR3 sequence: CASGLLGETQYF. CDR3 DNA: TGTGCTAGTGGTTTACTTGGAGAGACCCAGTACTTC.

Only one count was recorded for this clone. This chain uses TRBV27 with TRBJ1-3; possibly TRBD1 for D (5 bases). Per germline, CDR1 MNHEY and CDR2 SMNVEV (reference sequence). This CDR3 is built from 16 residues. Trimming took off 2 bases at V and 4 bases at J, with 15 bases between the two ends. The CDR3 sequence is CASSLAYGGRGNTIYF. The DNA of the CDR3 is TGTGCCAGCAGTTTAGCGTACGGGGGAAGAGGAAACACCATATATTTT.

The chain carries TRBV7-9 and TRBJ1-5; D is uncertain. Per the germline V gene, CDR1 is SEHNR and CDR2 is FQNEAQ (reference sequence). The CDR3 totals 16 residues. V was pared by 5 bases and J by 4 bases, with 18 bases between. This chain's CDR3 is CASSPVTGLANQPQHF. The CDR3 DNA sequence: TGTGCCAGCAGCCCGGTTACTGGCCTAGCAAATCAGCCCCAGCATTTT. Drawing the rest from reference TRBV7-9 and TRBJ1-5, the complete variable domain is DTGVSQNPRHKITKRGQNVTFRCDPISEHNRLYWYRQTLGQGPEFLTYFQNEAQLEKSRLLSDRFSAERPKGSFSTLEIQRTEQGDSAMYLCASSPVTGLANQPQHFGDGTRLSIL.

The chain employs TRBV6-5 and TRBJ1-5; D is undetermined. Germline-derived CDR1 and CDR2 are MNHEY and SVGAGI. CDR3 length: 16 amino acids. V was trimmed by 0 bases and J by 1 base, leaving 10 bases between them. The CDR3 region has the DNA TGTGCCAGCAGTTACTCGATTCCAGTCAGCAATCAGCCCCAGCATTTT. This encodes CASSYSIPVSNQPQHF.

The chain uses TRBV19 and TRBJ2-1; 7 bases match TRBD1. The CDR3 totals 14 residues. With 6 bases clipped from V and 3 bases from J, the junction kept 5 bases outside the gene matches. Germline lookup yields CDR1 LNHDA and CDR2 SQIVND (reference sequence). For the CDR3, the DNA is TGTGCCAGTAGGACGGGACAGCGCTACAATGAGCAGTTCTTC. Amino acids: CASRTGQRYNEQFF.

The chain uses TRBV5-1 and TRBJ1-1, with 7 bases aligning to TRBD1. Germline CDR1 is SGHRS and CDR2 is YFSETQ. J lost 10 bases, V lost 0 bases, and 3 bases had no gene match. The CDR3 consists of 12 residues. The CDR3 DNA is TGCGCCAGCAGCTTGGGTCCAGGGGGAGCTTTCTTT. The encoded protein is CASSLGPGGAFF. Combining the CDR3 with reference TRBV5-1 and TRBJ1-1 gives the whole variable domain KAGVTQTPRYLIKTRGQQVTLSCSPISGHRSVSWYQQTPGQGLQFLFEYFSETQRNKGNFPGRFSGRQFSNSRSEMNVSTLELGDSALYLCASSLGPGGAFFGQGTRLTVV.

V is TRBV2 and J is TRBJ2-1; D perhaps matches TRBD1 (5 bases). CDR3 length: 12 amino acids. The germline gives CDR1 SNHLY, CDR2 FYNNEI. Trimming shortened V by 7 bases and J by 9 bases, and 13 bases separated the two germline ends. The CDR3, as DNA: TGTGCCAGCACCGTAGGGGTGTTTGAGCAGTTCTTC. Amino acids: CASTVGVFEQFF.

This clone has just a few counts. The chain joins TRBV28 to TRBJ2-7, with 9 bases lining up with TRBD1. The J segment lost 4 bases and the V segment lost 6 bases, leaving 25 bases of the junction unmatched. CDR1 MDHEN and CDR2 SYDVKM come from the germline V gene. The CDR3 has 20 residues. The CDR3 coding sequence is TGTGCCAGCAGACCACCCCCCGGGACAGGGACCCTAGTAGGGCCTTACGAGCAGTACTTC. It specifies CASRPPPGTGTLVGPYEQYF.

This clone was found a few times. The rearrangement uses TRBV27 and TRBJ1-2, with 8 bases fitting TRBD1. Germline V CDR1 and CDR2: MNHEY, SMNVEV (reference sequence). The CDR3 sequence is 14 residues long. With V trimmed by 5 bases and J by 4 bases, 6 bases remained unmatched. The CDR3 DNA follows: TGTGCCAGCAGTCAGCGACAGGGGTTCTATGGCTACACCTTC. Its protein product is CASSQRQGFYGYTF.

This clone has a single count. V gene TRBV7-2 combines with J gene TRBJ2-5; D is possibly TRBD2 (5 bases). This CDR3 is built from 13 residues. Germline V gene sequence: CDR1 SGHTA, CDR2 FQGNSA. V dropped 1 base and J dropped 5 bases, with 8 bases sitting between them. CDR3 sequence: CASSLGGYETQYF. The CDR3 bases are TGTGCCAGCAGCTTAGGAGGGTATGAGACCCAGTACTTC.

The genes are TRBV21-1 and TRBJ1-1. TRBV21-1 counts as a pseudogene. The CDR3 is 16 amino acids. DNA for the CDR3: TGTGCCAGCAGCAAAAGAGGGCCGGACTCGGGCACTGAAGCTTTCTTT. The encoded protein is CASSKRGPDSGTEAFF.

The rearrangement joins TRBV12-3 or TRBV12-4 to TRBJ2-1; D call uncertain. Trimming pared 8 bases from V and 7 bases from J, leaving 6 bases between. The CDR3 has 10 residues. The CDR3 loop reads CASGANEQFF. The CDR3 DNA reads TGTGCCAGCGGAGCGAATGAGCAGTTCTTC.

This clone has just a few counts. The chain is built from TRBV9 and TRBJ2-1, with 11 bases that match TRBD2. The CDR3 runs 16 residues. The junction had 5 bases not matched to a gene; V was cut back by 2 bases and J by 4 bases. Germline CDR1 SGDLS, CDR2 YYNGEE. The DNA of the CDR3 is TGTGCCAGCAGCGTCTCCGGGACTAGCGGATACAATGAGCAGTTCTTC. Residues: CASSVSGTSGYNEQFF. Looking up the rest from reference TRBV9 and TRBJ2-1 gives the full variable domain: DSGVTQTPKHLITATGQRVTLRCSPRSGDLSVYWYQQSLDQGLQFLIQYYNGEERAKGNILERFSAQQFPDLHSELNLSSLELGDSALYFCASSVSGTSGYNEQFFGPGTRLTVL.

The chain couples TRBV28 to TRBJ1-5; TRBD1 agrees at 8 bases. Unmatched junction bases numbered 11, after V lost 4 bases and J lost 0 bases. Germline loops: CDR1 MDHEN, CDR2 SYDVKM. The CDR3 is made up of 18 amino acids. CDR3 nucleotides: TGTGCCAGCAGTTCCCGGGACAGGCGACGATATAGCAATCAGCCCCAGCATTTT. This gives the protein CASSSRDRRRYSNQPQHF.

The rearrangement links TRBV28 to TRBJ1-2; possible D gene TRBD1, 6 bases. Germline-derived CDR1 and CDR2 are MDHEN and SYDVKM. V was trimmed by 6 bases and J by 1 base, leaving 21 bases between them. The CDR3 is 17 amino acids. The CDR3 DNA is TGTGCCAGCAGGTATGAGCAGGGGCATCCAAATAACTATGGCTACACCTTC. It is translated as CASRYEQGHPNNYGYTF.

The V gene is TRBV9, the J gene TRBJ2-1, with D possibly being TRBD1 (6 bases). The CDR3 spans 15 residues. Germline V gene lookup returns CDR1 SGDLS and CDR2 YYNGEE. The V end was cut by 7 bases, the J end by 9 bases, with 23 bases between. In nucleotides, the CDR3 is TGTGCCAGCTCCAGAAACCCGGCTAGAGGGGGTGAGCAGTTCTTC. Translating it yields CASSRNPARGGEQFF.

The chain links TRBV5-4 to TRBJ2-3, with unresolved D. The V and J ends lost 0 bases and 3 bases respectively, with 14 bases between them. The CDR3 loop spans 16 amino acids. The germline V gene encodes CDR1 SGHNT and CDR2 YYREEE (reference sequence). The CDR3 region has the DNA TGTGCCAGCAGCTTGGACTCCGGGTACGGTACAGATACGCAGTATTTT. This sequence encodes CASSLDSGYGTDTQYF.